These 28 T cell receptor beta chains originate from one sample sequenced in a study of blood T cell repertoires in COVID-19. TCRdb keeps only in-frame clones here, not all; method: immunoSEQ multiplex PCR. The sample holds 250,000 to 300,000 clones, 65% to 90% seen once. The sample was peripheral blood. These receptors originate from a man aged 50-60 years with active or convalescent COVID-19.

The rearrangement links TRBV5-1 to TRBJ2-3, with 8 bases lining up with TRBD2. J was trimmed by 2 bases and V by 0 bases; bases with no gene match: 2. This CDR3 is built from 15 residues. Germline CDR1 reads SGHRS; CDR2 reads YFSETQ. The CDR3: CASSLGAGDTDTQYF. CDR3 nucleotide sequence: TGCGCCAGCAGCTTGGGAGCGGGGGACACAGATACGCAGTATTTT.

This clone was found a few times. DNA of the CDR3: TGTGCCATCAGACAGGGAAACACCATATATTTT. As protein: CAIRQGNTIYF. This chain links TRBV10-3 with TRBJ1-3; no firm D call. Trimming took off 6 bases at V and 4 bases at J, with 4 bases between the two ends. CDR1 and CDR2 (germline): ENHRY, SYGVKD. The CDR3 spans 11 residues.

The J gene is TRBJ2-7, the V gene TRBV3-1 (or the pseudogene TRBV3-2); possibly TRBD2 for D (7 bases). CDR1 and CDR2 from the germline V gene are LGHDT and YNNKEL (reference sequence). Trimming shortened V by 4 bases and J by 6 bases, and 13 bases separated the two germline ends. CDR3 length: 13 amino acids. CDR3 nucleotides: TGTGCCAGCAGCCCCACGGGGGGCGCCGAGCAGTACTTC. As protein: CASSPTGGAEQYF.

The genes are TRBV19 and TRBJ2-1; 12 bases align to TRBD2. Trimming took 5 bases from V and 5 from J; bases not matched to a gene: 10. CDR1 and CDR2 from the germline V gene are LNHDA and SQIVND (reference sequence). There are 17 residues in the CDR3. CDR3 sequence: CASSSIGLAGKHNEQFF. CDR3 DNA sequence: TGTGCCAGTAGTTCTATAGGACTAGCGGGAAAGCACAATGAGCAGTTCTTC.

The chain joins TRBV6-5 to TRBJ2-3; TRBD2 agrees at 8 bases. With 2 bases clipped from V and 2 bases from J, the junction kept 3 bases outside the gene matches. The germline gives CDR1 MNHEY, CDR2 SVGAGI. The CDR3 is 15 amino acids. The chain's CDR3 is CASSYDGRDTDTQYF. The CDR3, as DNA: TGTGCCAGCAGTTACGACGGGAGGGACACAGATACGCAGTATTTT.

The J gene is TRBJ1-6, the V gene TRBV5-1; perhaps TRBD1 as D (5 bases). CDR3 length: 15 amino acids. Germline-derived CDR1 and CDR2 are SGHRS and YFSETQ. V dropped 0 bases and J dropped 9 bases, with 13 bases sitting between them. CDR3 residues: CASSLAGQQSSPLHF. The CDR3 DNA reads as TGCGCCAGCAGCTTGGCTGGACAACAGAGTTCACCCCTCCACTTT.

This chain connects TRBV15 to TRBJ2-7; 9 bases fit TRBD2. The germline V gene has CDR1 LNHNV and CDR2 YYDKDF (reference sequence). This CDR3 is 15 amino acids long. Unmatched junction bases numbered 5, after V lost 2 bases and J lost 3 bases. The CDR3 is CATSRSTSGRYEQYF. CDR3 bases: TGTGCCACCAGCAGATCAACTAGCGGGCGCTACGAGCAGTACTTC. The entire variable domain, with the rest obtained from reference TRBV15 and TRBJ2-7, is as follows: DAMVIQNPRYQVTQFGKPVTLSCSQTLNHNVMYWYQQKSSQAPKLLFHYYDKDFNNEADTPDNFQSRRPNTSFCFLDIRSPGLGDTAMYLCATSRSTSGRYEQYFGPGTRLTVT.

The gene calls are TRBV28 and TRBJ1-2; 7 bases match TRBD1. The CDR3 runs 13 residues. The V gene end was trimmed by 5 bases and the J gene end by 8 bases; junction bases not matched to a gene: 8. Germline values: CDR1 MDHEN, CDR2 SYDVKM. The CDR3 DNA reads as TGTGCCAGCAGTACCAGGGGGACGGGCGGCTACACCTTC. Translating it yields CASSTRGTGGYTF.

V is TRBV6-4 and J is TRBJ1-1; 8 bases map to TRBD1. V trimming: 0 bases; J trimming: 3 bases; junction bases outside the gene matches: 12. This CDR3 has 18 residues. CDR1 and CDR2 (germline): MRHNA, SNTAGT. This CDR3 is CASSDSIGQGVGHTEAFF. Here the CDR3 DNA reads TGTGCCAGCAGTGACTCGATAGGACAGGGAGTGGGACACACTGAAGCTTTCTTT.

V and J are TRBV6-1 and TRBJ2-1; TRBD2 matches at 12 bases. The CDR3 runs 17 residues. V lost 4 bases to trimming and J lost 8 bases; unmatched junction nucleotides: 12. Germline V gives CDR1 MNHNS, CDR2 SASEGT. The CDR3 bases are TGTGCCAGCAGTGTAAAACTAGCGGGAGGCGTCGTCGATGAGCAGTTCTTC. Protein sequence: CASSVKLAGGVVDEQFF.

The chain is built from TRBV27 and TRBJ1-5; TRBD1 might be the D (6 bases). The germline V gene encodes CDR1 MNHEY and CDR2 SMNVEV (reference sequence). The V end was cut by 0 bases, the J end by 13 bases, with 16 bases between. The CDR3 sequence is 14 residues long. The CDR3 loop reads CASSLSGAHRAQHF. DNA of the CDR3: TGTGCCAGCAGTTTATCAGGGGCCCACAGGGCTCAGCATTTT.

The rearrangement joins TRBV19 to TRBJ2-1, with a tentative D call TRBD2 (5 bases). From germline, CDR1 is LNHDA and CDR2 SQIVND (reference sequence). CDR3 length: 13 residues. V lost 5 bases and J lost 7, with 12 bases in between. The DNA of the CDR3 is TGTGCCAGTAGTCCGTTAGCGCAAAATGAGCAGTTCTTC. The encoded protein is CASSPLAQNEQFF.

The chain links TRBV15 to TRBJ2-5; 9 bases map to TRBD1. Germline V CDR1 and CDR2: LNHNV, YYDKDF (reference sequence). The CDR3 length is 13 residues. The V and J ends lost 3 bases and 6 bases, in that order; junction bases with no gene match: 2. CDR3 sequence: CATSSTGGQTQYF. As DNA, the CDR3 is TGTGCCACCAGCAGTACAGGGGGCCAGACCCAGTACTTC.

The V gene is TRBV6-5, the J gene TRBJ2-5; a possible D gene is TRBD2 (6 bases). The CDR3 runs to 14 residues. Germline V gene sequence: CDR1 MNHEY, CDR2 SVGAGI. V was clipped by 2 bases and J by 5 bases, with 12 bases between them. The CDR3, as DNA: TGTGCCAGCAGTTACATCGGGGGTTCGGAGACCCAGTACTTC. Protein product: CASSYIGGSETQYF.

This clone was recorded only once. V gene TRBV4-3 combines with J gene TRBJ2-5, with unresolved D. Germline V lookup: CDR1 LGHNA, CDR2 YSLEER. Trimming cost V 0 bases and J 7 bases, with 12 bases left between them. There are 14 residues in the CDR3. The CDR3 DNA is TGCGCCAGCAGCCAAGATGCACTTCTAGGGACCCAGTACTTC. It is translated as CASSQDALLGTQYF.

The chain is built from TRBV29-1 and TRBJ1-1; the D gene is possibly TRBD1 (6 bases). CDR1 and CDR2 from the germline V gene are SQVTM and ANQGSEA. This CDR3 has 12 residues. Trimming removed 6 bases at V and 5 bases at J, with 13 bases between. Here the CDR3 DNA reads TGCAGCGTGGTACAGGGCTGGACTGAAGCTTTCTTT. Protein sequence: CSVVQGWTEAFF.

The rearrangement joins TRBV28 to TRBJ2-3; 12 nucleotides align to TRBD2. The V segment lost 8 bases and the J segment 6 bases; nucleotides outside the gene matches: 6. CDR1 is MDHEN, CDR2 SYDVKM, per germline. CDR3 length equals 14 residues. CDR3 DNA sequence: TGTGCCAGCGGACTAGCGGGGACAAGGGATACGCAGTATTTT. It specifies CASGLAGTRDTQYF.

V and J are TRBV7-9 and TRBJ1-2; 10 bases are a match to TRBD1. Germline V gene lookup returns CDR1 SEHNR and CDR2 FQNEAQ (reference sequence). Germline trimming cut 3 bases from V and 10 bases from J; bases unmatched to any gene: 11. The CDR3 extends over 15 amino acids. Here the CDR3 reads CASSFLGGGTGDYTF. In DNA form, the CDR3 reads TGTGCCAGCAGCTTCCTCGGCGGAGGGACAGGGGACTACACCTTC.

J is TRBJ2-1 and V is TRBV5-8; TRBD2 matches 11 bases. With 0 bases clipped from V and 5 bases from J, the junction kept 1 base outside the gene matches. The CDR3 length is 15 residues. CDR1 and CDR2 (germline): SGHTS, YDEGEE. This CDR3 reads CASSLEGLADNEQFF. As DNA, the CDR3 is TGTGCCAGCAGCTTGGAGGGACTAGCGGACAATGAGCAGTTCTTC.

The chain joins TRBV6-5 to TRBJ1-6; D unresolved. Germline-derived CDR1 and CDR2 are MNHEY and SVGAGI. V dropped 7 bases and J dropped 5 bases, with 15 bases sitting between them. The CDR3 is made up of 15 amino acids. This CDR3 is CASNKEAGNNSPLHF. CDR3 nucleotides: TGTGCCAGCAATAAGGAGGCGGGGAATAATTCACCCCTCCACTTT.

J is TRBJ2-7 and V is TRBV6-2 or TRBV6-3; 11 bases are shared with TRBD2. The germline CDR1 and CDR2 sequences are MNHEY and SVGEGT. The ends lost 2 bases at V and 5 bases at J; junction bases unmatched: 5. The CDR3 spans 15 residues. CDR3 loop: CASSYQLAGVNEQYF. Written as DNA, the CDR3 is TGTGCCAGCAGTTACCAACTAGCGGGAGTGAACGAGCAGTACTTC.

The chain employs TRBV11-2 and TRBJ2-7, with TRBD2 matching 10 bases. The V segment lost 5 bases and the J segment 2 bases; nucleotides outside the gene matches: 6. CDR1 and CDR2 from the germline V gene are SGHAT and FQNNGV. The CDR3 is made up of 15 amino acids. The CDR3 protein is CASSPEAGGPYEQYF. The CDR3 bases are TGTGCCAGCAGCCCAGAAGCGGGAGGGCCCTACGAGCAGTACTTC.

This clone occurred a few times. This chain links TRBV7-2 with TRBJ2-3; the D is unclear. CDR3 length equals 13 residues. Trimming pared 3 bases from V and 0 bases from J, leaving 4 bases between. CDR1 SGHTA and CDR2 FQGNSA come from the germline V gene. CDR3 protein: CASSFQSTDTQYF. CDR3 coding DNA: TGTGCCAGCAGCTTCCAAAGCACAGATACGCAGTATTTT.

The table lists this clone with a few counts. The rearrangement links TRBV3-1 (or the pseudogene TRBV3-2) to TRBJ2-7, with D possibly matching TRBD1 (6 bases). The CDR3 has 12 residues. Germline CDR1 is LGHDT and CDR2 is YNNKEL (reference sequence). The CDR3 DNA reads as TGTGCCAGCAGCCAGGGCAGACAGGTCCTGGCGGTC. Amino acids: CASSQGRQVLAV.

This rearrangement joins TRBV24-1 to TRBJ2-3; 8 bases fit TRBD2. CDR3 size: 17 residues. From germline, CDR1 is KGHDR and CDR2 SFDVKD. V shed 2 bases and J 4 bases; nucleotides not matched to a gene: 10. The CDR3 here is CATSDSRLGSGADTQYF. CDR3 DNA sequence: TGTGCCACCAGTGATTCCCGCCTGGGTAGCGGGGCAGATACGCAGTATTTT.

The chain carries TRBV30 and TRBJ2-7, with D perhaps TRBD2 (6 bases). V was cut by 2 bases and J by 7 bases, with 21 bases left in between. Germline V gene lookup returns CDR1 GTSNPN and CDR2 SVGIG (reference sequence). CDR3 size: 15 residues. The CDR3 loop reads CAWSPPGLHSYEQYF. The DNA of the CDR3 is TGTGCCTGGAGTCCCCCGGGACTTCACAGTTATGAGCAGTACTTC.

The rearrangement joins TRBV5-1 to TRBJ2-3; 10 bases are a match to TRBD1. Losses at the gene ends were 2 bases for V and 5 bases for J; bases not matched to a gene: 5. Germline V gene lookup returns CDR1 SGHRS and CDR2 YFSETQ. The CDR3 extends over 15 amino acids. The CDR3 loop is CASSFGTGVRDTQYF. CDR3 DNA: TGCGCCAGCAGCTTCGGGACAGGGGTCAGAGATACGCAGTATTTT.

J is TRBJ2-2 and V is TRBV11-1, with TRBD2 as a possible D gene (5 bases). The germline gives CDR1 SGHAT, CDR2 FQDESV (reference sequence). CDR3 length: 14 amino acids. The germline V and J ends were trimmed by 6 bases and 6 bases, with 14 bases remaining between them. The CDR3 nucleotides read TGTGCCAGCAGTCCTGAAGTGGGAGCCGGGGAGCTGTTTTTT. Its translation is CASSPEVGAGELFF.